This is a list of T cell receptor beta chains from one sample in a study of cytomegalovirus exposure and HLA in healthy donors. Generated by immunoSEQ multiplex PCR, the TCRdb table keeps only in-frame clones and is missing some. Of roughly 180,000 clones listed, 77% are singletons. Sequencing was done on a sample of PBMCs. These receptors originate from a woman aged 60-75 years in good health and CMV-seropositive. Both conserved end residues are part of each CDR3. The D gene is left open where the match is weak. Only part of the rows carry a size: once, few, many, or a class if the clone is expanded.

TRBV6-1,TRBJ1-6,TRBD1,-,TGTGCCAGCAGTGGAAGGACAGGGGGGAATTCACCCCTCCACTTT,CASSGRTGGNSPLHF
TRBV6-1,TRBJ2-6,-,-,TGTGCCACCCTGACCTCTGGGGCCAACGGCCTGACTTTC,CATLTSGANGLTF
TRBV4-1,TRBJ2-3,TRBD2,-,TGCGCCAGCAGCCAAGTCATTAGCGGGGCAAGCACAGATACGCAGTATTTT,CASSQVISGASTDTQYF
TRBV7-8,TRBJ1-2,TRBD1,once,TGTGCCAGCAGCTCGGGACAGGGACTTTATGGCTACACCTTC,CASSSGQGLYGYTF
TRBV5-1,TRBJ2-7,-,-,TGCGCCAGCAGCTTCCTAACGGGACAATCGTCCTACGAGCAGTACTTC,CASSFLTGQSSYEQYF
TRBV9,TRBJ2-1,-,-,TGTGCCAGCAGCGTAGTTCATAATAGCCTCTCCTACAATGAGCAGTTCTTC,CASSVVHNSLSYNEQFF
TRBV30,TRBJ1-2,TRBD1,-,TGTGCCTGGAGTGGAGGGACAGGGCTGAACGGAGGCTACACCTTC,CAWSGGTGLNGGYTF
TRBV28,TRBJ1-5,TRBD1,-,TGTGCCAGCAGTTCAGGGGGTTTGCGCAATCAGCCCCAGCATTTT,CASSSGGLRNQPQHF
TRBV28,TRBJ2-1,-,few,TGTGCCAGCAGAACATTCCCCTACAATGAGCAGTTCTTC,CASRTFPYNEQFF
TRBV27,TRBJ1-5,TRBD1,few,TGTGCCAGCAGTGCGACAGGGGCCTATAGCAATCAGCCCCAGCATTTT,CASSATGAYSNQPQHF
TRBV7-9,TRBJ2-7,-,few,TGTGCCAGCAGCAGAAGTCTAAGCTCCTACGAGCAGTACTTC,CASSRSLSSYEQYF
TRBV5-6,TRBJ1-1,TRBD1,once,TGTGCCAGCAGCTGGGAGGGACAGGGCGGCACTGAAGCTTTCTTT,CASSWEGQGGTEAFF
TRBV15,TRBJ2-2,TRBD1,-,TGTGCCACCAGCGGTCCGGGACAGCAGAACACCGGGGAGCTGTTTTTT,CATSGPGQQNTGELFF
TRBV6-6,TRBJ1-5,-,-,TGTGCCAGCAGTTCTCGGGACATCCATCAGCCCCAGCATTTT,CASSSRDIHQPQHF
TRBV6-1,TRBJ1-2,TRBD1,once,TGTGCCAGCAGTGACACCCCGGACAGGGTCGTGGGCTACACCTTC,CASSDTPDRVVGYTF
TRBV27,TRBJ2-1,TRBD2,-,TGTGCCAGCAGCCGGGGGGAGGGGAGGAATGAGCAGTTCTTC,CASSRGEGRNEQFF
TRBV7-8,TRBJ1-3,-,once,TGTGCCAGCAGGCAGTTAGGGGGAACCTCCTCTGGAAACACCATATATTTT,CASRQLGGTSSGNTIYF
TRBV2,TRBJ2-5,-,-,TGTGCCAGCACGGCGGGCCAGTACTTC,CASTAGQYF
TRBV5-4,TRBJ2-2,-,-,TGTGCCAGTGGCCAGGGGCGAACGAACACCGGGGAGCTGTTTTTT,CASGQGRTNTGELFF
TRBV29-1,TRBJ1-1,-,-,TGCAGCGTTATAGCCAAGGTCACAGCGGTGAACACTGAAGCTTTCTTT,CSVIAKVTAVNTEAFF
TRBV4-1,TRBJ1-5,TRBD1,-,TGCGCCAGCAGCCTCGGACAGGCGCATAGCAATCAGCCCCAGCATTTT,CASSLGQAHSNQPQHF
TRBV7-6,TRBJ2-7,TRBD1,-,TGTGCCAGCAGCGGAACAGGGGCCCAGGCTTACGAGCAGTACTTC,CASSGTGAQAYEQYF
TRBV27,TRBJ1-1,TRBD1,-,TGTGCCAGTTACAGGGGGATGAACACTGAAGCTTTCTTT,CASYRGMNTEAFF
TRBV4-3,TRBJ2-7,TRBD2,-,TGCGCCAGCAGCCTAGGACTAGCGGGGACCTACGAGCAGTACTTC,CASSLGLAGTYEQYF
TRBV9,TRBJ2-5,-,-,TGTGCCAGCAGCGGACTCGGGTTGGTGGAGACCCAGTACTTC,CASSGLGLVETQYF
TRBV5-5,TRBJ2-7,TRBD1,-,TGTGCCAGCAGCACAGGGGTGGGAAGGTCCTACGAGCAGTACTTC,CASSTGVGRSYEQYF